Listed below are T cell receptor beta chains from one sample, sequenced in a study of blood T cell repertoires in COVID-19. The assay was immunoSEQ multiplex PCR, and TCRdb's table has in-frame clones only and misses some. The sample contains 220,000 or so clones, around 89% of which appear only once. The sequenced sample consisted of PBMCs or T cells enriched from blood (not recorded which). These receptors all stem from a man aged 30 to 45 who had been exposed to COVID-19. CDR3s leave out the opening cysteine and the closing phenylalanine or tryptophan. Each record gives: J gene, V gene, CDR3 protein.

TRBJ2-5	TRBV19	ASSVYGQGKETQY
TRBJ1-2	TRBV9	ASSVGEEPNYGYT
TRBJ1-2	TRBV3-1/TRBV3-2	ASSLRSGGLYGYT
TRBJ1-2	TRBV10-3	ASPGPRVAYGYT
TRBJ2-3	TRBV7-3	ASSLPGSDTQY
TRBJ2-1	TRBV27	ASRGTSGFWPFREQF
TRBJ1-4	TRBV19	ASTYRAEIDGLF
TRBJ2-1	TRBV9	ASDPSGSSYNEQF
TRBJ2-7	TRBV12-2	ASPPPGRDRSRGAGCEQY
TRBJ2-3	TRBV4-1	ASSQEFVATSGGTDTQY
TRBJ1-4	TRBV28	ASSFSSRGVDEKLF
TRBJ2-7	TRBV4-1	ASSQENGRQYEQY
TRBJ2-1	TRBV3-1/TRBV3-2	ASSQNDFYNEQF
TRBJ1-4	TRBV5-1	ASSLSGGTTNEKLF
TRBJ2-1	TRBV24-1	ATSEAGSRNEQF
TRBJ2-1	TRBV19	ASSILAGGNEQF
TRBJ1-2	TRBV4-2	ASSQDRTEVGYT
TRBJ1-1	TRBV18	ASSDRGLAF
TRBJ2-7	TRBV7-2	ASSYPGQGYEQY
TRBJ1-2	TRBV4-1	ASSRSVEVYGYT
TRBJ1-5	TRBV19	ASSMDREHQPQH
TRBJ1-5	TRBV15	ATSRGVGEQPQH
TRBJ2-1	TRBV11-2	ASRSGVQRSNEQF
TRBJ2-2	TRBV7-9	ASSSGTPQNTGELF
TRBJ1-2	TRBV4-1	ASSQDSGSRSYGYT
TRBJ1-1	TRBV9	ASSPRTGMNTEAF
TRBJ1-2	TRBV2	ASSELDRGYGYT
TRBJ2-7	TRBV5-1	ASSPQAGKKFYEQY
TRBJ1-2	TRBV4-2	ASSQGNPPSTGSTGYT
TRBJ2-1	TRBV2	ASSEQGPSSYNEQF
TRBJ1-6	TRBV5-1	ASSADRNSPLH
TRBJ2-7	TRBV6-5	ASSYVLAGAEQY
TRBJ1-2	TRBV14	ASSQWVGHSHRIRGAPYGYT
TRBJ1-5	TRBV15	ATSRSRTGQGPQH